The sequence of this TCR beta chain was determined in a study of blood T cell repertoires in COVID-19. Here immunoSEQ multiplex PCR was the method, and the copy in TCRdb shows in-frame clones only, minus some. Altogether under 400,000 clones are present, about nine tenths being singletons, with the ten largest covering 0.85% to 1.3%. The CDR3 spans 16 residues. V shed 5 bases and J shed 0 bases, with 14 bases lying between them. Germline CDR1 SNHLY, CDR2 FYNNEI. Cohort assignment relied on participant-reported clinical history. This receptor was identified in a woman under 40 who had been exposed to COVID-19. Input material: PBMCs or T cells enriched from blood (not recorded which). The rearrangement uses TRBV2 and TRBJ1-5, with D perhaps matching TRBD1 (6 bases). The CDR3 sequence is CASSLYRVVSNQPQHF. CDR3 coding DNA: TGTGCCAGCAGTTTATACAGGGTTGTTAGCAATCAGCCCCAGCATTTT.